A selection of T cell receptor beta chains follows, all from one sample in a study of Tregs in tolerant kidney transplant recipients. Sequenced by immunoSEQ multiplex PCR; TCRdb stores in-frame clones only, minus some. The profile shows 120,000 or so clones, about 91% of them singletons. Sequencing input: CD4+ T cells from blood. All receptors come from a human donor in good health. CDR3s include the opening cysteine and the closing phenylalanine or tryptophan. The D gene is left open where the match is weak. The size field is filled for only some rows; it gives once, few, many or a size class.

CDR3aa: CSVLLGPKSSYNEQFF
CDR3nt: TGCAGCGTTCTACTGGGACCGAAGAGCTCCTACAATGAGCAGTTCTTC
j_gene: TRBJ2-1
d_gene: -
abundance: -
v_gene: TRBV29-1

CDR3aa: CASSLAPGGHQPQHF
CDR3nt: TGTGCCAGCAGCTTGGCCCCAGGGGGGCATCAGCCCCAGCATTTT
j_gene: TRBJ1-5
d_gene: TRBD1
abundance: -
v_gene: TRBV5-6

CDR3aa: CASSQVGQGRETQYF
CDR3nt: TGCGCCAGCAGCCAAGTCGGACAGGGCAGAGAGACCCAGTACTTC
j_gene: TRBJ2-5
d_gene: TRBD1
abundance: -
v_gene: TRBV4-1

CDR3aa: CASSGQGIYNSPLHF
CDR3nt: TGCGCCAGCAGCGGCCAGGGTATCTATAATTCACCCCTCCACTTT
j_gene: TRBJ1-6
d_gene: -
abundance: -
v_gene: TRBV5-1

CDR3aa: CASSEERQGYAFF
CDR3nt: TGCGCCAGCAGTGAGGAGAGACAGGGTTACGCTTTCTTT
j_gene: TRBJ1-1
d_gene: TRBD1
abundance: few
v_gene: TRBV10-1

CDR3aa: CASSPGVYNEQFF
CDR3nt: TGTGCCAGCTCACCAGGGGTGTACAATGAGCAGTTCTTC
j_gene: TRBJ2-1
d_gene: -
abundance: -
v_gene: TRBV18

CDR3aa: CASSQAGLFTDTQYF
CDR3nt: TGTGCCAGCAGCCAAGCAGGTCTCTTCACAGATACGCAGTATTTT
j_gene: TRBJ2-3
d_gene: -
abundance: -
v_gene: TRBV14

CDR3aa: CSVEWGRGFDYGYTF
CDR3nt: TGCAGCGTTGAATGGGGCCGGGGCTTCGACTATGGCTACACCTTC
j_gene: TRBJ1-2
d_gene: -
abundance: -
v_gene: TRBV29-1

CDR3aa: CASSLRGGGGRYNEQFF
CDR3nt: TGTGCCAGCAGCTTACGGGGAGGCGGGGGCAGGTACAATGAGCAGTTCTTC
j_gene: TRBJ2-1
d_gene: -
abundance: -
v_gene: TRBV7-3

CDR3aa: CASSFAGTSGRTMGTQYF
CDR3nt: TGTGCCAGCAGCTTTGCCGGGACTAGCGGGAGAACGATGGGTACGCAGTATTTT
j_gene: TRBJ2-3
d_gene: TRBD2
abundance: -
v_gene: TRBV11-2

CDR3aa: CASSGTSGHGTQYF
CDR3nt: TGTGCCAGCAGCGGGACTAGCGGTCATGGGACCCAGTACTTC
j_gene: TRBJ2-5
d_gene: TRBD2
abundance: -
v_gene: TRBV9

CDR3aa: CASGPRTGVYEQYF
CDR3nt: TGCGCCAGCGGACCTAGGACAGGCGTCTACGAGCAGTACTTC
j_gene: TRBJ2-7
d_gene: TRBD1
abundance: once
v_gene: TRBV5-1

CDR3aa: CASSPTSGFRNEQFF
CDR3nt: TGTGCCAGCAGCCCGACTAGCGGGTTTCGTAATGAGCAGTTCTTC
j_gene: TRBJ2-1
d_gene: TRBD2
abundance: -
v_gene: TRBV5-6

CDR3aa: CASTLGRGGGYTF
CDR3nt: TGTGCCAGTACACTCGGCCGTGGGGGCGGCTACACCTTC
j_gene: TRBJ1-2
d_gene: -
abundance: few
v_gene: TRBV19

CDR3aa: CASSQFPAVSNTEAFF
CDR3nt: TGCGCCAGCAGCCAATTTCCAGCAGTTTCGAACACTGAAGCTTTCTTT
j_gene: TRBJ1-1
d_gene: -
abundance: -
v_gene: TRBV4-1

CDR3aa: CASSATYEQYF
CDR3nt: TGTGCCAGCAGCGCCACCTACGAGCAGTACTTC
j_gene: TRBJ2-7
d_gene: -
abundance: -
v_gene: TRBV5-8

CDR3aa: CASSLVAGGKNIQYF
CDR3nt: TGTGCCAGCAGCTTGGTAGCGGGGGGCAAAAACATTCAGTACTTC
j_gene: TRBJ2-4
d_gene: TRBD2
abundance: -
v_gene: TRBV5-4

CDR3aa: CASSTRSGELFF
CDR3nt: TGTGCCAGCAGTACAAGGTCCGGGGAGCTGTTTTTT
j_gene: TRBJ2-2
d_gene: -
abundance: -
v_gene: TRBV27

CDR3aa: CASSLGLAGGGLVETQYF
CDR3nt: TGTGCCAGCAGCTTAGGGCTAGCGGGAGGAGGGTTAGTCGAGACCCAGTACTTC
j_gene: TRBJ2-5
d_gene: TRBD2
abundance: -
v_gene: TRBV7-7

CDR3aa: CASSHYRGPLPGELFF
CDR3nt: TGCGCCAGCAGCCATTACAGGGGGCCCTTGCCCGGGGAGCTGTTTTTT
j_gene: TRBJ2-2
d_gene: TRBD1
abundance: -
v_gene: TRBV4-1

CDR3aa: CASSLTRTNTEAFF
CDR3nt: TGTGCCAGCAGTCTTACACGGACTAACACTGAAGCTTTCTTT
j_gene: TRBJ1-1
d_gene: -
abundance: -
v_gene: TRBV6-5

CDR3aa: CASSSTSGNRGEKLFF
CDR3nt: TGTGCCAGCAGTTCAACCTCAGGGAACCGAGGTGAAAAACTGTTTTTT
j_gene: TRBJ1-4
d_gene: -
abundance: -
v_gene: TRBV6-6

CDR3aa: CASSLVASGRPIQTGELFF
CDR3nt: TGTGCCAGCAGCTTGGTGGCTAGCGGAAGACCCATTCAGACCGGGGAGCTGTTTTTT
j_gene: TRBJ2-2
d_gene: TRBD2
abundance: once
v_gene: TRBV5-4

CDR3aa: CASSYSKRRLHNEQFF
CDR3nt: TGTGCCAGCAGTTACTCGAAACGGAGGCTCCACAATGAGCAGTTCTTC
j_gene: TRBJ2-1
d_gene: -
abundance: -
v_gene: TRBV6-5

CDR3aa: CASSEAGGRIGYTF
CDR3nt: TGTGCCAGCAGTGAAGCTGGGGGGCGCATTGGCTACACCTTC
j_gene: TRBJ1-2
d_gene: -
abundance: -
v_gene: TRBV6-1

CDR3aa: CASSLGLGQGNNQPQHF
CDR3nt: TGTGCCAGCAGCTTAGGTCTAGGACAGGGAAACAATCAGCCCCAGCATTTT
j_gene: TRBJ1-5
d_gene: TRBD1
abundance: -
v_gene: TRBV7-9

CDR3aa: CVRSAFRDSTDTQYF
CDR3nt: TGTGTCAGAAGCGCTTTCCGGGACAGCACAGATACGCAGTATTTT
j_gene: TRBJ2-3
d_gene: -
abundance: -
v_gene: TRBV7-5

CDR3aa: CASSDWTGGNQPQHF
CDR3nt: TGTGCCAGCAGTGACTGGACAGGGGGCAATCAGCCCCAGCATTTT
j_gene: TRBJ1-5
d_gene: TRBD1
abundance: -
v_gene: TRBV6-1

CDR3aa: CASSPGWGPYEQYF
CDR3nt: TGTGCCAGCAGCCCAGGGTGGGGGCCCTACGAGCAGTACTTC
j_gene: TRBJ2-7
d_gene: -
abundance: -
v_gene: TRBV7-6

CDR3aa: CASSPPGSIETQYF
CDR3nt: TGTGCCAGCTCACCACCGGGTAGCATCGAGACCCAGTACTTC
j_gene: TRBJ2-5
d_gene: -
abundance: once
v_gene: TRBV18

CDR3aa: CASSLQGEKDTQYF
CDR3nt: TGTGCCAGCAGCCTACAGGGAGAGAAAGATACGCAGTATTTT
j_gene: TRBJ2-3
d_gene: -
abundance: -
v_gene: TRBV6-1

CDR3aa: CASRPPPGGGTEAFF
CDR3nt: TGTGCCAGCAGACCACCCCCTGGGGGGGGGACTGAAGCTTTCTTT
j_gene: TRBJ1-1
d_gene: -
abundance: -
v_gene: TRBV6-1

CDR3aa: CASSLGRGGYNEQFF
CDR3nt: TGTGCCAGCAGCTTAGGTCGGGGGGGCTACAATGAGCAGTTCTTC
j_gene: TRBJ2-1
d_gene: TRBD2
abundance: -
v_gene: TRBV7-9

CDR3aa: CASSPAQWNTEAFF
CDR3nt: TGTGCCAGCAGCCCGGCCCAATGGAACACTGAAGCTTTCTTT
j_gene: TRBJ1-1
d_gene: -
abundance: -
v_gene: TRBV7-9

CDR3aa: CASSPTALGADYEQYF
CDR3nt: TGTGCCAGCAGCCCTACCGCATTAGGTGCGGACTACGAGCAGTACTTC
j_gene: TRBJ2-7
d_gene: -
abundance: -
v_gene: TRBV9

CDR3aa: CASSPRYAGYTF
CDR3nt: TGTGCCAGCAGCCCACGCTACGCTGGCTACACCTTC
j_gene: TRBJ1-2
d_gene: -
abundance: -
v_gene: TRBV5-6

CDR3aa: CSVEDRGGRGDGRRFSHGYTF
CDR3nt: TGCAGCGTTGAAGACCGGGGGGGACGAGGGGATGGCAGGAGATTTTCCCATGGCTACACCTTC
j_gene: TRBJ1-2
d_gene: -
abundance: -
v_gene: TRBV29-1

CDR3aa: CASRKGLASTDTQYF
CDR3nt: TGTGCCAGCAGGAAGGGACTTGCTAGCACAGATACGCAGTATTTT
j_gene: TRBJ2-3
d_gene: -
abundance: -
v_gene: TRBV2

CDR3aa: CASSQPRDKEEKLFF
CDR3nt: TGCGCCAGCAGCCAACCCCGGGACAAGGAAGAAAAACTGTTTTTT
j_gene: TRBJ1-4
d_gene: -
abundance: once
v_gene: TRBV4-1

CDR3aa: CASSVRREETQYF
CDR3nt: TGTGCCAGCAGTGTTCGGCGGGAAGAGACCCAGTACTTC
j_gene: TRBJ2-5
d_gene: -
abundance: -
v_gene: TRBV2

CDR3aa: CASSPPGLAGDHSYNEQFF
CDR3nt: TGCGCCAGCAGTCCTCCGGGACTAGCGGGAGACCACTCCTACAATGAGCAGTTCTTC
j_gene: TRBJ2-1
d_gene: TRBD2
abundance: -
v_gene: TRBV23-1

CDR3aa: CASRKTSGRIYEQFF
CDR3nt: TGTGCCAGCAGGAAGACTAGCGGGAGGATATATGAGCAGTTCTTC
j_gene: TRBJ2-1
d_gene: TRBD2
abundance: -
v_gene: TRBV7-2

CDR3aa: CASSGALDGYTF
CDR3nt: TGCGCCAGCAGCGGAGCCTTAGACGGCTACACCTTC
j_gene: TRBJ1-2
d_gene: -
abundance: -
v_gene: TRBV5-1

CDR3aa: CASSPLTNVLTF
CDR3nt: TGTGCCAGCAGTCCTCTTACCAACGTCCTGACTTTC
j_gene: TRBJ2-6
d_gene: -
abundance: -
v_gene: TRBV6-5

CDR3aa: CASSEQGTNEKLFF
CDR3nt: TGTGCCAGCAGTGAACAGGGAACTAATGAAAAACTGTTTTTT
j_gene: TRBJ1-4
d_gene: -
abundance: -
v_gene: TRBV6-1

CDR3aa: CASSLYSDTQYF
CDR3nt: TGTGCCAGCTCTCTATATTCAGATACGCAGTATTTT
j_gene: TRBJ2-3
d_gene: -
abundance: -
v_gene: TRBV18

CDR3aa: CSVPSGGFGETQYF
CDR3nt: TGCAGCGTTCCCAGCGGGGGGTTTGGGGAGACCCAGTACTTC
j_gene: TRBJ2-5
d_gene: TRBD2
abundance: -
v_gene: TRBV29-1

CDR3aa: CASSEGTLYYNEQFF
CDR3nt: TGTGCCAGCAGTGAAGGGACACTCTACTACAATGAGCAGTTCTTC
j_gene: TRBJ2-1
d_gene: -
abundance: -
v_gene: TRBV6-1

CDR3aa: CASSISMNTEAFF
CDR3nt: TGTGCCAGCAGTATTTCAATGAACACTGAAGCTTTCTTT
j_gene: TRBJ1-1
d_gene: -
abundance: -
v_gene: TRBV28

CDR3aa: CASSSTGGNPYNEQFF
CDR3nt: TGTGCCAGCAGTTCCACCGGCGGGAACCCTTACAATGAGCAGTTCTTC
j_gene: TRBJ2-1
d_gene: -
abundance: -
v_gene: TRBV6-5

CDR3aa: CASSPGTLQETQYF
CDR3nt: TGTGCCAGCAGCCCCGGGACACTCCAAGAGACCCAGTACTTC
j_gene: TRBJ2-5
d_gene: -
abundance: -
v_gene: TRBV5-4

CDR3aa: CASSPLGTGWTDTQYF
CDR3nt: TGTGCCAGCTCACCACTAGGGACAGGGTGGACAGATACGCAGTATTTT
j_gene: TRBJ2-3
d_gene: TRBD1
abundance: -
v_gene: TRBV18

CDR3aa: CASSLAGDLSEQYF
CDR3nt: TGTGCCAGCAGCTTAGCGGGAGACTTAAGCGAGCAGTACTTC
j_gene: TRBJ2-7
d_gene: -
abundance: once
v_gene: TRBV7-9

CDR3aa: CASSWGGQGAQETQYF
CDR3nt: TGCGCCAGCAGCTGGGGGGGACAGGGAGCGCAAGAGACCCAGTACTTC
j_gene: TRBJ2-5
d_gene: TRBD1
abundance: -
v_gene: TRBV5-1